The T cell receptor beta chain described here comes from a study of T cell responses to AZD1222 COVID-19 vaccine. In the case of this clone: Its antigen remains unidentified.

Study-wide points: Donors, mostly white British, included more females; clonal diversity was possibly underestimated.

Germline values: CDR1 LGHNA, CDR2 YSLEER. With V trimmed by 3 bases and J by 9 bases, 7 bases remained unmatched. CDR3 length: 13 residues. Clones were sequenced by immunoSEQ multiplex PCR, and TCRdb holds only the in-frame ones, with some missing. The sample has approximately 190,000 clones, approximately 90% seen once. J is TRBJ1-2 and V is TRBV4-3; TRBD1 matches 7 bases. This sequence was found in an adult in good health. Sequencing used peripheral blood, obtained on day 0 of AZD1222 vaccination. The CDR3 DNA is TGCGCCAGCAGCCAGGTGGGACAGTCGAGCTACACCTTC. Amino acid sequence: CASSQVGQSSYTF.